The T cell receptor beta chain under discussion was sequenced for a study of control samples from healthy donors and cancer patients. Produced via immunoSEQ multiplex PCR; TCRdb's table is partial and in-frame only. The profile shows 120,000 or so clones, approximately 88% of them singletons. CDR1 and CDR2 (germline): SGHTA, FQGNSA. This CDR3 is 15 amino acids long. Trimming took 0 bases from V and 4 from J, leaving 12 bases between them. The chain joins TRBV7-2 to TRBJ1-2; D is perhaps TRBD1 (6 bases). Input material: PBMCs. The TCR was taken from a woman aged 55 to 70 with lung cancer. Here the CDR3 DNA reads TGTGCCAGCAGCTTAGCAACAGGGACGAGCTATGGCTACACCTTC. Its translation is CASSLATGTSYGYTF. Drawing the rest from reference TRBV7-2 and TRBJ1-2, the complete variable domain is GAGVSQSPSNKVTEKGKDVELRCDPISGHTALYWYRQSLGQGLEFLIYFQGNSAPDKSGLPSDRFSAERTGGSVSTLTIQRTQQEDSAVYLCASSLATGTSYGYTFGSGTRLTVV.